This T cell receptor beta chain was recorded in a study of cytomegalovirus exposure and HLA in healthy donors. To note about this clone: Antigen unknown.

Study-level points and caveats: A highly shared variant cluster was judged a likely technical artifact. Cytomegalovirus status, reportedly, was diagnosed with high specificity and sensitivity by the classifier. TCR beta V segments were, for the most part, productive about 87% or about 30% of the time in an earlier analysis.

Per the germline V gene, CDR1 is GTSNPN and CDR2 is SVGIG (reference sequence). This CDR3 contains 13 residues. The V end lost 4 bases, the J end lost 0 bases, and 7 bases lay between the germline ends. Vbeta (60) and Jbeta (13) primers were used in the PCR. Profiled with immunoSEQ multiplex PCR; TCRdb holds only in-frame clones, not every one. The repertoire has some 170,000 clones, around 77% of them found once; the top ten carry roughly 3.5%. This sequence was found in a man between 25 and 39 years old in good health and CMV-seropositive. This chain joins TRBV30 and TRBJ2-1; D gene uncertain. The sample taken for sequencing was PBMCs. CDR3 in amino acids: CAWKSDSYNEQFF. CDR3 bases: TGTGCCTGGAAATCAGACTCCTACAATGAGCAGTTCTTC.